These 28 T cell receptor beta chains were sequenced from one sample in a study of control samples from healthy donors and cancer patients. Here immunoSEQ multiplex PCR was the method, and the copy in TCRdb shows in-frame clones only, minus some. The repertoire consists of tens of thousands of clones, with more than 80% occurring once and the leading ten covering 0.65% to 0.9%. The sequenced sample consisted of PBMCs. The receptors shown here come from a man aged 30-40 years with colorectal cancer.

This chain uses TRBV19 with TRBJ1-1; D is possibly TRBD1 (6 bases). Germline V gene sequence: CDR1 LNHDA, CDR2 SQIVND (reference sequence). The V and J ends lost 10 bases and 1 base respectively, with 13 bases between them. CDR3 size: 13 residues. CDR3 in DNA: TGTGCCACCATGGACAGCCCGAACACTGAAGCTTTCTTT. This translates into CATMDSPNTEAFF.

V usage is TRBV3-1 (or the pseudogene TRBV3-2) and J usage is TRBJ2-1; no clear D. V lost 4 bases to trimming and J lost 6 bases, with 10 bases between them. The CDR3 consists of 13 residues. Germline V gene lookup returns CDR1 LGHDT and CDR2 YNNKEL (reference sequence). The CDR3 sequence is CASSLLGINEQFF. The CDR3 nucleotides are TGTGCCAGCAGCCTATTGGGTATCAATGAGCAGTTCTTC.

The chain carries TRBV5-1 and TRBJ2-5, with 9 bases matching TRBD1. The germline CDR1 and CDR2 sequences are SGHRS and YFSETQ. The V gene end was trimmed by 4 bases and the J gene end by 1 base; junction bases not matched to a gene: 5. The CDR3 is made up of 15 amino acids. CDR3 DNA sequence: TGCGCCAGCAGCCGGGGACAGGGAGGCCAAGAGACCCAGTACTTC. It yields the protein CASSRGQGGQETQYF. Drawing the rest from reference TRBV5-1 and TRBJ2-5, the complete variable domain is KAGVTQTPRYLIKTRGQQVTLSCSPISGHRSVSWYQQTPGQGLQFLFEYFSETQRNKGNFPGRFSGRQFSNSRSEMNVSTLELGDSALYLCASSRGQGGQETQYFGPGTRLLVL.

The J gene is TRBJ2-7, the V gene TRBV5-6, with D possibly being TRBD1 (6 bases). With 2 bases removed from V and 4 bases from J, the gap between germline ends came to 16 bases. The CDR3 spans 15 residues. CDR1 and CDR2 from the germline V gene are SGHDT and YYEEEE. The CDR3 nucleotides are TGTGCCAGCAGCTTTACTGGGACATCAGAGTACGAGCAGTACGTC. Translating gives CASSFTGTSEYEQYV.

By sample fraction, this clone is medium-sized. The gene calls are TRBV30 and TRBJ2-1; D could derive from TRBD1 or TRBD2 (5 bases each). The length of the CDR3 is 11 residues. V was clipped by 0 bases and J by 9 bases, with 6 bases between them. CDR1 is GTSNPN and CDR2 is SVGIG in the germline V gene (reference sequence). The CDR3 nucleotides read TGTGCCTGGAGTGTAGGGACTGAGCAGTTCTTC. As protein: CAWSVGTEQFF. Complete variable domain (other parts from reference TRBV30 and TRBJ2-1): SQTIHQWPATLVQPVGSPLSLECTVEGTSNPNLYWYRQAAGRGLQLLFYSVGIGQISSEVPQNLSASRPQDRQFILSSKKLLLSDSGFYLCAWSVGTEQFFGPGTRLTVL.

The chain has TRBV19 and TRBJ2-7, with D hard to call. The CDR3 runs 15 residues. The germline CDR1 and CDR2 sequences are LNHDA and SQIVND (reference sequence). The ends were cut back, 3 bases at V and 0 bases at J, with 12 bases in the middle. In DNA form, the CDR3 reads TGTGCCAGTAGTATTAAAGACCGATCCTCCTACGAGCAGTACTTC. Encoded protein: CASSIKDRSSYEQYF.

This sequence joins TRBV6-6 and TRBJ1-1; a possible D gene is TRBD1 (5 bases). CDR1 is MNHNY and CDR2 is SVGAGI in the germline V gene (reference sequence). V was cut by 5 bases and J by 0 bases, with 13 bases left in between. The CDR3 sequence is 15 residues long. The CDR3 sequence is CASSPRGGLNTEAFF. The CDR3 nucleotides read TGTGCCAGCAGTCCCCGGGGGGGGTTGAACACTGAAGCTTTCTTT.

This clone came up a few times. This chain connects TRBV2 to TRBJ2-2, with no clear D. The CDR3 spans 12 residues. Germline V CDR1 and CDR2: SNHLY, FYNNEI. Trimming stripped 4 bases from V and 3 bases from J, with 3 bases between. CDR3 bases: TGTGCCAGCAGTGTGGACACCGGGGAGCTGTTTTTT. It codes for CASSVDTGELFF.

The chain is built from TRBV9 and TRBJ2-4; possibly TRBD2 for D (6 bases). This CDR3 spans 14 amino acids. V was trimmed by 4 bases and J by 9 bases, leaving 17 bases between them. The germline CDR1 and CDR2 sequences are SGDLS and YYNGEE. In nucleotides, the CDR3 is TGTGCCAGCAGCCCAATGGATGACGGGGGCATTCAGTACTTC. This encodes CASSPMDDGGIQYF.

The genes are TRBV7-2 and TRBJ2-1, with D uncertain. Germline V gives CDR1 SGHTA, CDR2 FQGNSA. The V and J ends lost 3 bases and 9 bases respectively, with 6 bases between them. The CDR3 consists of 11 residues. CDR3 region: CASSLVFEQFF. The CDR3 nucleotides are TGTGCCAGCAGCTTGGTTTTTGAGCAGTTCTTC.

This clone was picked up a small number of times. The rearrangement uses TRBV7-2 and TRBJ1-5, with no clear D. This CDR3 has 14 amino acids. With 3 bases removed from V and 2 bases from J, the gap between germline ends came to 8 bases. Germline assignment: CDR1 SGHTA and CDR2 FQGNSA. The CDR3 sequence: CASSFYMGNQPQHF. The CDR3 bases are TGTGCCAGCAGCTTTTATATGGGCAATCAGCCCCAGCATTTT.

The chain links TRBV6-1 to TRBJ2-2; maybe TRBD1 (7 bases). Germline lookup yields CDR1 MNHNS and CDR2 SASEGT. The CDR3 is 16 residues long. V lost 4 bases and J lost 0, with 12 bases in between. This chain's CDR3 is CASSGRGQSNTGELFF. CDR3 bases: TGTGCCAGCAGTGGGAGGGGACAGTCGAACACCGGGGAGCTGTTTTTT.

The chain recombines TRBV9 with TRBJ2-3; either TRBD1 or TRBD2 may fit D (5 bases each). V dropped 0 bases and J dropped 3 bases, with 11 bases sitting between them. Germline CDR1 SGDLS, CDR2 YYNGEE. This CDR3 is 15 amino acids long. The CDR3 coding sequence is TGTGCCAGCAGCGTAGTGGGACGTTCAACAGATACGCAGTATTTT. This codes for CASSVVGRSTDTQYF. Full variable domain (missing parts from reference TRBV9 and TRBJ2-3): DSGVTQTPKHLITATGQRVTLRCSPRSGDLSVYWYQQSLDQGLQFLIQYYNGEERAKGNILERFSAQQFPDLHSELNLSSLELGDSALYFCASSVVGRSTDTQYFGPGTRLTVL.

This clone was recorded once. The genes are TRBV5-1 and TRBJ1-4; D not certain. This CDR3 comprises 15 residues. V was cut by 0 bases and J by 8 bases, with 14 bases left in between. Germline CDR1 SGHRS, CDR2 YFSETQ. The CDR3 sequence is CASSLDPDLGEKLFF. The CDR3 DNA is TGCGCCAGCAGCTTGGATCCCGACCTGGGAGAAAAACTGTTTTTT.

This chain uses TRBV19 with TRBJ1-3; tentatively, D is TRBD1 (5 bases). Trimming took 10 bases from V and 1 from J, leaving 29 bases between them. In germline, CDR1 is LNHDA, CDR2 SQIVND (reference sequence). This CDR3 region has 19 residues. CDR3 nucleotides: TGTGCCACCAAAACCTCCGGACACGTAAGGCCTTTGTCTGGAAACACCATATATTTT. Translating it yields CATKTSGHVRPLSGNTIYF.

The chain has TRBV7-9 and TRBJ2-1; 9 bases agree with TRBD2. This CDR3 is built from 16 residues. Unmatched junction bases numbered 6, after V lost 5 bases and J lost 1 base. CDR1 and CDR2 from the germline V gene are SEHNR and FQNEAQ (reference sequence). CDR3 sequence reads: CASSLPTSGSYNEQFF. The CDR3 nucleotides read TGTGCCAGCAGCCTTCCGACTAGCGGATCCTACAATGAGCAGTTCTTC.

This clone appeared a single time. CDR3 DNA: TGCGCCAGCAGTGATGGTAGCTCCAGAGATACGCAGTATTTT. This encodes CASSDGSSRDTQYF. This chain links TRBV10-2 with TRBJ2-3, with no clear D. V was trimmed by 3 bases and J by 5 bases, leaving 12 bases between them. Germline V gives CDR1 WSHSY, CDR2 SAAADI. This CDR3 comprises 14 residues.

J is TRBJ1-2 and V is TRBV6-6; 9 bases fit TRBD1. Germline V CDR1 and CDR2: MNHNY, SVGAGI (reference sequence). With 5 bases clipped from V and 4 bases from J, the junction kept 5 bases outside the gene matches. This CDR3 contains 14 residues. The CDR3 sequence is CASSRDRDFYGYTF. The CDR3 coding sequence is TGTGCCAGCAGTAGGGACAGGGACTTCTATGGCTACACCTTC.

CDR3 residues: CASSTPSEADGYTF. The CDR3 DNA follows: TGTGCCAGTAGTACCCCCTCGGAGGCAGATGGCTACACCTTC. The chain is built from TRBV19 and TRBJ1-2; no clear D gene. The germline V and J ends were trimmed by 4 bases and 6 bases, with 15 bases remaining between them. This CDR3 has 14 amino acids. Looked up from germline, CDR1 is LNHDA and CDR2 is SQIVND (reference sequence). Combining the CDR3 with reference TRBV19 and TRBJ1-2 gives the whole variable domain DGGITQSPKYLFRKEGQNVTLSCEQNLNHDAMYWYRQDPGQGLRLIYYSQIVNDFQKGDIAEGYSVSREKKESFPLTVTSAQKNPTAFYLCASSTPSEADGYTFGSGTRLTVV.

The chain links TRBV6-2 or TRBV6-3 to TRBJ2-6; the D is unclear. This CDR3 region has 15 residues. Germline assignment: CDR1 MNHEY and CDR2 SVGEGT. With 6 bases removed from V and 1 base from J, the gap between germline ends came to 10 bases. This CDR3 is CASSRLLSGANVLTF. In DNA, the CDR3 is TGTGCCAGCAGCCGCCTACTTTCTGGGGCCAACGTCCTGACTTTC.

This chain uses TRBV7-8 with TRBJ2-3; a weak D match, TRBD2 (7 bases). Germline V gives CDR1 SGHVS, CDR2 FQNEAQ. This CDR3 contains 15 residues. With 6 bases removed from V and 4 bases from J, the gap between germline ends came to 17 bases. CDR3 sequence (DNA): TGTGCCAGCAGTCTACGGGGGGCTGGGGCAGATACGCAGTATTTT. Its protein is CASSLRGAGADTQYF.

The CDR3 is CASSEPRTGGYRSGYEQYF. CDR3 DNA sequence: TGCGCCAGCAGTGAGCCTAGGACAGGGGGCTATAGGAGTGGCTACGAGCAGTACTTC. This sequence joins TRBV10-1 and TRBJ2-7, with 11 bases fitting TRBD1. The CDR3 runs 19 residues. The V gene's germline CDR1 is WNHNN and CDR2 SYGVQD (reference sequence). Trimming removed 2 bases from V and 3 bases from J; junction bases left unmatched: 15.

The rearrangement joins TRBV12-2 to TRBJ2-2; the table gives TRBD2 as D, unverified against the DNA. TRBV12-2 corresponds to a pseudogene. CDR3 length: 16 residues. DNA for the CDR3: TGTGCAAGTCGCTTTTTCCGCTTCTCCGGCACCGGGGAGCTGTTTTTT. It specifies CASRFFRFSGTGELFF.

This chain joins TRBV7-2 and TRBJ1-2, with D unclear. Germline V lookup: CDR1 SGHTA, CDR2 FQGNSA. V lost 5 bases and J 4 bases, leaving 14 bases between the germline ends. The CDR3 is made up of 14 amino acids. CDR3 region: CASSLERTSYGYTF. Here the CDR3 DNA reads TGTGCCAGCAGCCTAGAGAGAACGTCCTATGGCTACACCTTC. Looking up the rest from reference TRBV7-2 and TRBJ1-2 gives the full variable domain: GAGVSQSPSNKVTEKGKDVELRCDPISGHTALYWYRQSLGQGLEFLIYFQGNSAPDKSGLPSDRFSAERTGGSVSTLTIQRTQQEDSAVYLCASSLERTSYGYTFGSGTRLTVV.

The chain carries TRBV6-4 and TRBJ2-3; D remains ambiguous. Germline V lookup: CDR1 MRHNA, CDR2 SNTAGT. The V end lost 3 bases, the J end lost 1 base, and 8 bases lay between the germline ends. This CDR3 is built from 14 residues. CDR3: CASSEGLGTDTQYF. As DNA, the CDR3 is TGTGCCAGCAGTGAAGGGTTAGGCACAGATACGCAGTATTTT.

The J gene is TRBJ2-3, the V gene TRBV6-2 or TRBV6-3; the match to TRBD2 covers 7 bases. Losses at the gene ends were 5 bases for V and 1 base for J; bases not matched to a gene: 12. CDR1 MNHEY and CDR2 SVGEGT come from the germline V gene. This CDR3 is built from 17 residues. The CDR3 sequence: CASSPSGWAGGTDTQYF. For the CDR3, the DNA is TGTGCCAGCAGTCCCTCAGGGTGGGCGGGGGGCACAGATACGCAGTATTTT.

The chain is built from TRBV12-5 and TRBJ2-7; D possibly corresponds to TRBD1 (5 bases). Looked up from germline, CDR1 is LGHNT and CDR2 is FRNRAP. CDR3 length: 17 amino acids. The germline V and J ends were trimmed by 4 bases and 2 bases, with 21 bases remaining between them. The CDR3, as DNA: TGTGCTAGTGGTTCCCCCTCTATTCAGGGCCGAACCTACGAGCAGTACTTC. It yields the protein CASGSPSIQGRTYEQYF.

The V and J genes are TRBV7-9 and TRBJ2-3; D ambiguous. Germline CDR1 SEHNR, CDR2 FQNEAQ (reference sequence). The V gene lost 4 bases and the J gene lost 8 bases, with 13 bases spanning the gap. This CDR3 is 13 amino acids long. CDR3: CASSSSDGFTQYF. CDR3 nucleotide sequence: TGTGCCAGCAGCTCCTCGGACGGCTTTACGCAGTATTTT.